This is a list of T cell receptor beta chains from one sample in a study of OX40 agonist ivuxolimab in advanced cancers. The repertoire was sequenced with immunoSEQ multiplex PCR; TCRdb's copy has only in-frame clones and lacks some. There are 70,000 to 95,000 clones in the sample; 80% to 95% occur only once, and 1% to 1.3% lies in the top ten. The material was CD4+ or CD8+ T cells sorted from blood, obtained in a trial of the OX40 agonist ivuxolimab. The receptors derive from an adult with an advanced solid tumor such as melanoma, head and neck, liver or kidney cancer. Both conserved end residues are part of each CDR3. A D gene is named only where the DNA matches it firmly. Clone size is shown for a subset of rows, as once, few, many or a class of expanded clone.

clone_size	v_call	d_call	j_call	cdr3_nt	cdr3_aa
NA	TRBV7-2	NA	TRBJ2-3	TGTGCCAGCAGCTCATTTGGAAGCACAGATACGCAGTATTTT	CASSSFGSTDTQYF
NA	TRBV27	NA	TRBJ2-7	TGTGCCAGCAGTCCAGACAGGCTAGTTGGATTTCGGCAGTACTTC	CASSPDRLVGFRQYF
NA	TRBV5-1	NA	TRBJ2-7	TGCGCCAGCAGCTTGGGGGACACCAGCTCCTACGAGCAGTACTTC	CASSLGDTSSYEQYF
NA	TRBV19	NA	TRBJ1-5	TGTGCCAGTAGTACGTTCGGAGACGGAGGCAATCAAGCCCAGCATTTT	CASSTFGDGGNQAQHF
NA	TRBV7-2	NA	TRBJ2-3	TGTGCCAGCAGGAAAGGGGGGGTATCCGATACGCAGTATTTT	CASRKGGVSDTQYF
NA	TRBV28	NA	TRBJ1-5	TGTGCCAGCGATACTCACAGGGCTTATGTTCAGCCCCAGCATTTT	CASDTHRAYVQPQHF
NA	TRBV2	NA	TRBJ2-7	TGTGCCAGCAGTGAGGACGTAAGCTCCTACGAGCAGTACTTC	CASSEDVSSYEQYF
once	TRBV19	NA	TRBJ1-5	TGTGCCAGTAGTATAGTGACAGGCGTCGATCAGCCCCAGCATTTT	CASSIVTGVDQPQHF
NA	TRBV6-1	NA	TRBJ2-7	TGTGCCAGCAGTCAAAGAGACTATCGGTACGAGCAGTACTTC	CASSQRDYRYEQYF
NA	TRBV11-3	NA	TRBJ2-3	TGTGCCAGCAGAACCGGAAGCACAGATACGCAGTATTTT	CASRTGSTDTQYF
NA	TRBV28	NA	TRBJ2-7	TGTGCCAGCTGCGTTCCGGGCTCTTGGCCGGGCGAGCAGTACTTC	CASCVPGSWPGEQYF
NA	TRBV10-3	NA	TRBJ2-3	TGTGCCATCAGTGTCGGGACGGTAACAGATACGCAGTATTTT	CAISVGTVTDTQYF
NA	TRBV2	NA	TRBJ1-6	TGTGCCAGCAGGCGCGGTTCAGGGGCCGGTTCACCCCTCCACTTT	CASRRGSGAGSPLHF
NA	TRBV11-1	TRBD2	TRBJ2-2	TGTGCCAGCAGCTTCGCCTCTAGCGGGAGGACCGGGGAGCTGTTTTTT	CASSFASSGRTGELFF
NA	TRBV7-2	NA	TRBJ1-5	TGTGCCAGCAGCTCCATCTGGAGCAATCAGCCCCAGCATTTT	CASSSIWSNQPQHF
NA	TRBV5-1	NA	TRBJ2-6	TGCGCCAGCAGCCCACAGTTAGTTGGGGCCAACGTCCTGACTTTC	CASSPQLVGANVLTF
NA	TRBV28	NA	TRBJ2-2	TGTGCCAGCAGTTTCAGGGGCAGGGGCGCCGGGGAGCTGTTTTTT	CASSFRGRGAGELFF
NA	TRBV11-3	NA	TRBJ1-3	TGTGCCAGCAGCTTTAGGTCAGTGAGCTCTGGAAACACCATATATTTT	CASSFRSVSSGNTIYF
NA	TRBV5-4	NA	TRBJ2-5	TGTGCCAGCAGCTTGGACCCAGAGGAGACCCAGTACTTC	CASSLDPEETQYF
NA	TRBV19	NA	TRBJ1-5	TGTGCCAGTAGTAGGGGGGGCTACCAGCATTTT	CASSRGGYQHF
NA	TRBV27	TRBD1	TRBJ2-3	TGTGCCAGCAGTCGGACAGGGGGCCTATCAGATACGCAGTATTTT	CASSRTGGLSDTQYF
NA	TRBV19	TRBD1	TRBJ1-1	TGTGCCAGTAGCAACCCGTACAGGGGACGCACTGAAGCTTTCTTT	CASSNPYRGRTEAFF